These 12 T cell receptor beta chains came from one sample sequenced in a study of shared clonotypes between healthy human individuals. Measured with immunoSEQ multiplex PCR; TCRdb has only the in-frame clones, and not every one. The table records about 1.1 million clones, about 84% of them present only once. The sequenced sample consisted of memory CD4+ T cells from PBMCs. Specified subset: CD45RA-negative fraction. These receptors all stem from a man in his late teens or twenties in good health. Some clones in this sample may be carry-over from other donors' samples.

This clone was seen a single time. This likely came from a read error, as a far larger clone is one base away. The chain recombines TRBV27 with TRBJ2-5, with no clear D. Germline-derived CDR1 and CDR2 are MNHEY and SMNVEV (reference sequence). This CDR3 comprises 14 residues. The CDR3 loop is CANSLWAKQETQYF. The CDR3 nucleotides read TGTGCCAACAGTTTATGGGCCAAGCAAGAGACCCAGTACTTC.

This clone was observed a handful of times. CDR3 nucleotides: TGCGCCAGCAGCTTGGGTGGGGCCGGAGGGGAAAAACTGTTTTTT. This encodes CASSLGGAGGEKLFF. This rearrangement joins TRBV5-1 to TRBJ1-4; the D gene is possibly TRBD1 (5 bases). CDR3 length: 15 residues. Trimming removed 0 bases at V and 8 bases at J, with 14 bases between. CDR1 and CDR2 from the germline V gene are SGHRS and YFSETQ.

V usage is TRBV5-1 and J usage is TRBJ2-5; TRBD1 or TRBD2 may be the D gene (6 bases each). The CDR3 has 14 residues. Germline V CDR1 and CDR2: SGHRS, YFSETQ. Between the trimmed V and J ends, which lost 3 bases and 3 bases, there was a span of 12 bases. For the CDR3, the DNA is TGCGCCAGCAGCTCGGGGGCCACTAAAGAGACCCAGTACTTC. Protein sequence: CASSSGATKETQYF.

This clone appeared once. In the same sample, other DNA sequences code for this CDR3. The CDR3 region has the DNA TGTGCCAGCAGCTTAGATCTAGACACTGAAGCTTTCTTT. Translating gives CASSLDLDTEAFF. V and J are TRBV11-2 and TRBJ1-1; no definite D call. The germline gives CDR1 SGHAT, CDR2 FQNNGV. V gave up 0 bases and J gave up 3 bases, with 5 bases separating them. The length of the CDR3 is 13 residues.

A remark on this clone: Other DNA sequences of this sample code for an identical CDR3. This chain links TRBV5-1 with TRBJ2-5; D may be TRBD2 (5 bases). CDR3 length: 13 residues. V was shortened by 0 bases and J by 5 bases, with 8 bases between the two germline ends. The germline V gene encodes CDR1 SGHRS and CDR2 YFSETQ. The CDR3 DNA sequence: TGCGCCAGCAGCTTGGGAGGGAAGGAGACCCAGTACTTC. Protein product: CASSLGGKETQYF.

The chain employs TRBV11-2 and TRBJ2-1; 10 nucleotides match TRBD2. The CDR3 runs to 15 residues. From germline, CDR1 is SGHAT and CDR2 FQNNGV. The ends lost 6 bases at V and 4 bases at J; junction bases unmatched: 6. CDR3 DNA sequence: TGTGCCAGCAGACTTCTAGCGGGAGCTTACAATGAGCAGTTCTTC. Its protein product is CASRLLAGAYNEQFF.

The chain uses TRBV7-2 and TRBJ1-2, with 8 bases matching TRBD1. From germline, CDR1 is SGHTA and CDR2 FQGNSA. V dropped 1 base and J dropped 2; count of bases not matched to a gene: 6. The CDR3 totals 16 residues. CDR3 nucleotides: TGTGCCAGCAGCTTAGAGAGGTCAGGGGGCAACTATGGCTACACCTTC. The encoded protein is CASSLERSGGNYGYTF.

This clone is a singleton in its sample. The same CDR3 arises from other DNA sequences in this sample as well. The chain has TRBV5-1 and TRBJ2-7; D unresolved. Germline V gene data show CDR1 as SGHRS and CDR2 as YFSETQ. With 0 bases removed from V and 0 bases from J, the gap between germline ends came to 7 bases. The CDR3 sequence is 14 residues long. The CDR3: CASSLAGGSYEQYF. Here the CDR3 DNA reads TGCGCCAGCAGCTTGGCAGGCGGCTCCTACGAGCAGTACTTC.

About this clone: This may be a read error, as it is one base from a much larger clone. This sequence joins TRBV7-6 and TRBJ2-5; D perhaps matches TRBD1 (5 bases). Deletions cut 5 bases from V and 0 bases from J, with 10 bases between. Germline CDR1 is SGHVS and CDR2 is FNYEAQ. The CDR3 contains 14 residues. The CDR3 region has the DNA TGTGCCAGCAGCCCCTCAGGGAACCAAGAGACCCAGTACTTC. Translated, it gives CASSPSGNQETQYF. The entire variable domain, with the rest obtained from reference TRBV7-6 and TRBJ2-5, is as follows: GAGVSQSPRYKVTKRGQDVALRCDPISGHVSLYWYRQALGQGPEFLTYFNYEAQQDKSGLPNDRFSAERPEGSISTLTIQRTEQRDSAMYRCASSPSGNQETQYFGPGTRLLVL.

V usage is TRBV19 and J usage is TRBJ1-5; TRBD1 is a possible D gene (5 bases). Trimming cost V 3 bases and J 7 bases, with 16 bases left between them. The V gene's germline CDR1 is LNHDA and CDR2 SQIVND (reference sequence). The CDR3 runs to 15 residues. CDR3 loop: CASSISRGGGQPQHF. CDR3 sequence (DNA): TGTGCCAGTAGTATTTCAAGGGGTGGAGGACAGCCCCAGCATTTT.

The J gene is TRBJ2-7, the V gene TRBV15, with D hard to call. The CDR3 runs 16 residues. Deletions cut 0 bases from V and 2 bases from J, with 14 bases between. Germline assignment: CDR1 LNHNV and CDR2 YYDKDF (reference sequence). The DNA for the CDR3 is TGTGCCACCAGCAGAGAACGGCGCCAGCCTACCTACGAGCAGTACTTC. Protein: CATSRERRQPTYEQYF.

The chain joins TRBV5-4 to TRBJ2-5; 8 positions match TRBD2. Germline CDR1 is SGHNT and CDR2 is YYREEE (reference sequence). The CDR3 consists of 17 residues. V lost 0 bases and J lost 4; bases outside the gene matches: 11. The CDR3 spells CASSLGLQRERGETQYF. CDR3 nucleotides: TGTGCCAGCAGCTTGGGCCTTCAGCGGGAGAGGGGAGAGACCCAGTACTTC.